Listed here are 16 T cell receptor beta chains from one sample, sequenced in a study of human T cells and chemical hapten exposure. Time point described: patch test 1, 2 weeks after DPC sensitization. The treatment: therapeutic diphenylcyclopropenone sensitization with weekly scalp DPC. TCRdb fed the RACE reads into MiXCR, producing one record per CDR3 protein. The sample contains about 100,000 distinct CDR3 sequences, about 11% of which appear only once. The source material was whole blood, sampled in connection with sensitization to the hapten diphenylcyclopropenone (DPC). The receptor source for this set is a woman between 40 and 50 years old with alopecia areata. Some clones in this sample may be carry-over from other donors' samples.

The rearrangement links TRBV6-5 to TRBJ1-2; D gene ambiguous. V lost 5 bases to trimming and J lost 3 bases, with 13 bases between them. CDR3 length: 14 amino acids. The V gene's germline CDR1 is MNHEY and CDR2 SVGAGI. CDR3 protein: CASSRTGSYYGYTF. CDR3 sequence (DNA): TGTGCCAGCAGTCGCACGGGCAGTTACTATGGCTACACCTTC.

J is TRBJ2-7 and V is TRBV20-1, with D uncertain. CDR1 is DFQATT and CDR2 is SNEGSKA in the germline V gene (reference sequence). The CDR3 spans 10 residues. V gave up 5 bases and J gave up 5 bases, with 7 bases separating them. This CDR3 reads CSAYRDEQYF. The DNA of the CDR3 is TGCAGTGCTTATAGGGACGAGCAGTACTTC.

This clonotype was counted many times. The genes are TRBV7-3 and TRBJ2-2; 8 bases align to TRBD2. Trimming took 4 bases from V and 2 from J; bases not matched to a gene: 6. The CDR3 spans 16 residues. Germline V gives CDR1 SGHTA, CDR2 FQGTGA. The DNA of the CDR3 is TGTGCCAGCAGCTCAGCCGGGACTAGTAACACCGGGGAGCTGTTTTTT. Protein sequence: CASSSAGTSNTGELFF.

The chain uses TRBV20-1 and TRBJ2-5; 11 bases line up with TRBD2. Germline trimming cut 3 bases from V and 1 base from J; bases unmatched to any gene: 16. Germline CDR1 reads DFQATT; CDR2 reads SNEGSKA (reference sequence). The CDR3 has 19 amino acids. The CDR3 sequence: CSARLAGGRLEGSQETQYF. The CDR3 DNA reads TGCAGTGCTAGGCTAGCGGGGGGCCGCCTGGAGGGGAGCCAAGAGACCCAGTACTTC.

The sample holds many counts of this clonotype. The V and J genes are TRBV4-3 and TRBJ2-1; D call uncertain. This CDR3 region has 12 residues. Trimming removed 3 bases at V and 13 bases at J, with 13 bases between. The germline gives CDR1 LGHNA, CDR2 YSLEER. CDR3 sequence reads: CASSQTTGPQFF. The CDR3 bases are TGCGCCAGCAGCCAGACGACCGGGCCCCAGTTCTTC.

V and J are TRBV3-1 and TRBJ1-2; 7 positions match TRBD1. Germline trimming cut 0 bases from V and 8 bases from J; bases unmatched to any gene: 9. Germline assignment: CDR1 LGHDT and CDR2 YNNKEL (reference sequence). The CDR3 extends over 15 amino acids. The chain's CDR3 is CASSQEGSRGRGYTF. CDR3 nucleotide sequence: TGTGCCAGCAGCCAAGAGGGATCCAGGGGGAGAGGCTACACCTTC.

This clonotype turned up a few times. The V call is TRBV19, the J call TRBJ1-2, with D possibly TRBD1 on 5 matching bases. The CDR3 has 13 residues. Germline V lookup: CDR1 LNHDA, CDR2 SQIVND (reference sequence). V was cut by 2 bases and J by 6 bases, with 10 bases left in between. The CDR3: CASSIPGWDGYTF. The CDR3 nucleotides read TGTGCCAGTAGTATACCAGGGTGGGATGGCTACACCTTC.

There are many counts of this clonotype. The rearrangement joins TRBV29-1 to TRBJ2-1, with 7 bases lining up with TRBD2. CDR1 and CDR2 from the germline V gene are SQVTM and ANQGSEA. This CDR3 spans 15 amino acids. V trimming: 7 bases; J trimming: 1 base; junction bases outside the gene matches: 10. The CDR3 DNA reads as TGCAGCGCCCGCGAGCGGGATTCGTCCTACAATGAGCAGTTCTTC. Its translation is CSARERDSSYNEQFF.

The CDR3 DNA is TGTGCCAGCAGTCCCCAAGGGAAGGGCAATCAGCCCCAGCATTTT. It translates to CASSPQGKGNQPQHF. The genes are TRBV12-3 or TRBV12-4 and TRBJ1-5; D is ambiguous. The V end was cut by 5 bases, the J end by 2 bases, with 13 bases between. The CDR3 has 15 residues.

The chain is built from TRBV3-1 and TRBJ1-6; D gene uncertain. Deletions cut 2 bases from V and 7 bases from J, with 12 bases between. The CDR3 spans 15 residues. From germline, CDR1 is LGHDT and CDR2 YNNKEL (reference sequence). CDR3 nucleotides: TGTGCCAGCAGCCAAATAGACGGACGGAATTCACCCCTCCACTTT. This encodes CASSQIDGRNSPLHF. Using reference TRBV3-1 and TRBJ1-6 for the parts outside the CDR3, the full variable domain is DTAVSQTPKYLVTQMGNDKSIKCEQNLGHDTMYWYKQDSKKFLKIMFSYNNKELIINETVPNRFSPKSPDKAHLNLHINSLELGDSAVYFCASSQIDGRNSPLHFGNGTRLTVT.

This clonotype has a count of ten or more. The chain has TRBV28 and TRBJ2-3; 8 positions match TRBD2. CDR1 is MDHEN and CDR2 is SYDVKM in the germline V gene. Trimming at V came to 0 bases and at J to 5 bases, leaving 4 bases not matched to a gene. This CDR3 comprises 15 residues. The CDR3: CASSLWSGSGDTQYF. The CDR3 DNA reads TGTGCCAGCAGTTTATGGAGCGGGAGTGGAGATACGCAGTATTTT.

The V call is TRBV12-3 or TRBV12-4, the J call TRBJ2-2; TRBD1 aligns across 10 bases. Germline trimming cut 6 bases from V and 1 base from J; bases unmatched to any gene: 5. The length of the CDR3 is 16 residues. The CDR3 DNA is TGTGCCAGCAGCCGAGGGGACAGGGGGAACACCGGGGAGCTGTTTTTT. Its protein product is CASSRGDRGNTGELFF.

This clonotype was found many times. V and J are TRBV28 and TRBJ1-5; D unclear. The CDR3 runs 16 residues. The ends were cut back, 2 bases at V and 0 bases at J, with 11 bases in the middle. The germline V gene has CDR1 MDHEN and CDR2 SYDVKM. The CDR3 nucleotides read TGTGCCAGCAGTTTAGTGGTTTCAGATAGCAATCAGCCCCAGCATTTT. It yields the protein CASSLVVSDSNQPQHF.

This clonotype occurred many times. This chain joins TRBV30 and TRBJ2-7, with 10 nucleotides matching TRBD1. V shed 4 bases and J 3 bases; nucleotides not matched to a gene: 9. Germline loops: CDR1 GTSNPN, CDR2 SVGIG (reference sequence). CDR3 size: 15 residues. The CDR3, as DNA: TGTGCCTGGATCCCCCTAGGGGACAGGGGCTACGAGCAGTACTTC. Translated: CAWIPLGDRGYEQYF.

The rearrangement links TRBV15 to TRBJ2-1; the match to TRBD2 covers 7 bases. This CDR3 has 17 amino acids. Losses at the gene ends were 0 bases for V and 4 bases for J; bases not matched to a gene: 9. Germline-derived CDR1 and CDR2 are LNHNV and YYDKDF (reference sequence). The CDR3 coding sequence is TGTGCCACCAGCAGAGATCCTAGCGGTACCCTGTACAATGAGCAGTTCTTC. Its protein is CATSRDPSGTLYNEQFF.

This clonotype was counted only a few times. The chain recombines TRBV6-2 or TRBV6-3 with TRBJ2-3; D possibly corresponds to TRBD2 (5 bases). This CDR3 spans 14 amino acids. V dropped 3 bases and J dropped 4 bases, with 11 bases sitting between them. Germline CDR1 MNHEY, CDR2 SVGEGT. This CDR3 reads CASSYVLRADTQYF. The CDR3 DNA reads TGTGCCAGCAGTTATGTACTGAGGGCAGATACGCAGTATTTT.